The clone carrying this T cell receptor beta chain was seen only once. Sequencing used immunoSEQ multiplex PCR; TCRdb keeps in-frame clones, though not all of them. The sample holds some 120,000 clones, around 89% seen once. This specimen belongs to a study of PD-L1 blockade in urothelial cancer. The time point here: peripheral blood 6 weeks after treatment start. The germline V gene has CDR1 SNHLY and CDR2 FYNNEI. The ends were cut back, 3 bases at V and 0 bases at J, with 12 bases in the middle. CDR3 size: 16 residues. Sequencing used PBMCs, obtained around atezolizumab (anti-PD-L1) treatment. The V gene is TRBV2, the J gene TRBJ2-1, with D tentatively TRBD1 (6 bases). The receptor comes from a man aged 55 to 70 with urothelial cancer. CDR3 residues: CASSDGLRGSYNEQFF. Here the CDR3 DNA reads TGTGCCAGCAGTGACGGGCTCAGGGGCTCCTACAATGAGCAGTTCTTC.